This T cell receptor (beta chain) was observed in a study of blood T cell repertoires in COVID-19. For the study at large: Specimens from acute and convalescent COVID-19 originated in the United States, Italy and Spain. PBMCs, B-cell-depleted T cells, or T cells provided the cDNA or gDNA that made up the material.

The CDR3 extends over 15 amino acids. The junction had 2 bases not matched to a gene; V was cut back by 0 bases and J by 4 bases. Germline V gene sequence: CDR1 MNHEY, CDR2 SVGAGI. Original analysis: Reference gene primer amplification gave estimated nucleated cell counts. Method: immunoSEQ multiplex PCR; TCRdb's copy keeps in-frame clones and lacks some. That table is the source of V, J and clone size, and D and trimming were worked out from the DNA. The sample lists tens of thousands of clones; more than 70% were seen once. The chain couples TRBV6-5 to TRBJ2-7; 11 bases are shared with TRBD2. Source material: peripheral blood. This clonotype was obtained from a man aged 45 to 65 with active COVID-19. The CDR3 region has the DNA TGTGCCAGCAGTTACTCACTAGCGGGGGTTTACGAGCAGTACTTC. It translates to CASSYSLAGVYEQYF.